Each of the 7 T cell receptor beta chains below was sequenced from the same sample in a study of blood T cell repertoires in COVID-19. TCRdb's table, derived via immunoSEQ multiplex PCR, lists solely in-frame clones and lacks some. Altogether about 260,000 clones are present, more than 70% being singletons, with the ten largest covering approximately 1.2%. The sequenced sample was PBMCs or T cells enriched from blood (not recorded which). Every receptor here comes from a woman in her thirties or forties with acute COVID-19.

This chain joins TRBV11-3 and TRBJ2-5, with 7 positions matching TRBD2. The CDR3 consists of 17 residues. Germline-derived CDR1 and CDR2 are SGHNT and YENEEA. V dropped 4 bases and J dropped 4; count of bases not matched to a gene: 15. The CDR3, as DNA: TGTGCCAGCAGCTCCCCGTGGGTGGGGGAGGGCCGAGAGACCCAGTACTTC. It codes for CASSSPWVGEGRETQYF.

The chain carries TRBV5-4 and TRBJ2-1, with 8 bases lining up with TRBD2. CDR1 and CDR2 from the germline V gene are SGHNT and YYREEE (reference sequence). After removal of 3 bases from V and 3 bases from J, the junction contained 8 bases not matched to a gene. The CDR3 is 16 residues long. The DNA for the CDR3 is TGTGCCAGCAGCTCACAAGCGGGAGTGAACTACAATGAGCAGTTCTTC. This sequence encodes CASSSQAGVNYNEQFF.

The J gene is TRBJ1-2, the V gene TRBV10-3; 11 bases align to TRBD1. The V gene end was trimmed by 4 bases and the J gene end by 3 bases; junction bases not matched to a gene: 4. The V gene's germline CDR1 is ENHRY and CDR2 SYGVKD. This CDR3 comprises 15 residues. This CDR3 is CAISALGQGDYGYTF. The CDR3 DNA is TGTGCCATCAGTGCTTTGGGACAGGGGGACTATGGCTACACCTTC.

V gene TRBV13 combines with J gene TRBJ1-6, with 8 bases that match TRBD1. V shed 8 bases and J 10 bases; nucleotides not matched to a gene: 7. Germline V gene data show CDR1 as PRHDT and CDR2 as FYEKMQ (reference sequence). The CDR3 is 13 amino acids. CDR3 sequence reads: CASSDREGSPLHF. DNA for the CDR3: TGTGCCAGCTCGGACAGGGAGGGCTCACCCCTCCACTTT.

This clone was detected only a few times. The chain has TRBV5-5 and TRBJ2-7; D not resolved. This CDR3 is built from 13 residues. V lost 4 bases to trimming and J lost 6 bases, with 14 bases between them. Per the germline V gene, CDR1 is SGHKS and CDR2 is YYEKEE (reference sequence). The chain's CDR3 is CASSRELVSEQYV. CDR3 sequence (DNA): TGTGCCAGCAGCCGTGAGTTAGTCTCCGAGCAGTACGTC.

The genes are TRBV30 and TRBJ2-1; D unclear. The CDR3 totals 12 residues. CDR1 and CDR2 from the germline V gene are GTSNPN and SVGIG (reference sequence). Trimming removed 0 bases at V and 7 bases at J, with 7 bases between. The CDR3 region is CAWSVHTNEQFF. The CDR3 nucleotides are TGTGCCTGGAGTGTACACACAAATGAGCAGTTCTTC.

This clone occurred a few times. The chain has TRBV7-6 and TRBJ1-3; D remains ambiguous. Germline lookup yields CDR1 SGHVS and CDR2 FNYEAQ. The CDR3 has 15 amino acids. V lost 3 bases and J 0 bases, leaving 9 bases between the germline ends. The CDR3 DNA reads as TGTGCCAGCAGCTTGGATGGGAGCTCTGGAAACACCATATATTTT. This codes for CASSLDGSSGNTIYF.